The present T cell receptor beta chain was sequenced within a study of beta chain features in type 1 diabetes. Study-wide background: Examination spanned approximately 110 million sorted cells from all samples.

The CDR3 extends over 13 amino acids. Germline CDR1 SGHNT, CDR2 YYREEE (reference sequence). Deletions cut 0 bases from V and 9 bases from J, with 10 bases between. As concerns this clone: Its antigen is unknown.

Study results and limitations: Whether HLA type affects TCRB rearrangement stayed undetermined in the present work. Type 1 diabetes patients had moderately but significantly shorter TCRB CDR3s in all four CD4+ subsets.

Investigators reverse transcribed all isolated RNA, so they sequenced expressed TCRB transcripts. The assay was immunoSEQ multiplex PCR, and TCRdb's table has in-frame clones only and misses some. The profile shows about 270,000 clones, approximately 15% of them singletons. The sequencing input was naive CD4+ T cells from blood. The V gene is TRBV5-4, the J gene TRBJ1-5; no firm D call. The TCR was taken from a man in his thirties or forties with type 1 diabetes. The CDR3 here is CASSLDPAGPQHF. The CDR3 DNA sequence: TGTGCCAGCAGCTTGGACCCCGCGGGGCCCCAGCATTTT.